Below are 2 T cell receptor beta chains sequenced from a single sample in a study of technical replicates of blood from a handful of donors. TCRdb keeps only in-frame clones here, not all; method: immunoSEQ multiplex PCR. Among tens of thousands of clones listed, 93% were seen once. The sequencing sample was made of PBMCs. The origin of the receptors is a human donor in good health. Some clones in this sample may be carry-over from other donors' samples.

The rearrangement uses TRBV5-4 and TRBJ2-7; 14 bases map to TRBD2. The germline V gene has CDR1 SGHNT and CDR2 YYREEE (reference sequence). This CDR3 is 16 amino acids long. Trimming took 4 bases from V and 3 from J; bases not matched to a gene: 6. CDR3 nucleotide sequence: TGTGCCAGCAGCGAGGGACTAGCGGGAGAGAACTACGAGCAGTACTTC. Translated: CASSEGLAGENYEQYF.

The chain links TRBV5-1 to TRBJ1-3, with 8 bases fitting TRBD1. The V segment lost 4 bases and the J segment 4 bases; nucleotides outside the gene matches: 4. This CDR3 is 14 amino acids long. Germline-derived CDR1 and CDR2 are SGHRS and YFSETQ. The CDR3 DNA reads as TGCGCCAGCAGCCCGGGGACAGGCGGAAACACCATATATTTT. It is translated as CASSPGTGGNTIYF.